This TCR beta chain was identified during a study of Graves' ophthalmopathy and Graves' hyperthyroidism. TCR beta CDR3 regions were amplified from RNA transcripts. The authors performed first-round RT-PCR with HTBI primers and then a second-round multiplex PCR. TCRdb independently ran MiXCR on the multiplex PCR reads; one entry per CDR3 protein. The sample has around 400,000 distinct CDR3 sequences, approximately 16% seen once. Other autoimmune diseases, uncontrolled infections, pregnancy and lactation each led to patient exclusion. For this clonotype: No antigen is known for it.

General study findings and limits: Ophthalmopathy was separated from stable hyperthyroidism by a 13-signature model with over 85% sensitivity and around 81% specificity. Prediction of ophthalmopathy progression reached roughly 70% sensitivity and under 80% specificity. Blood was where most expanded thyroid clonotypes above 0.001 frequency also turned up.

The TCR originated in a woman younger than 30 with Graves' ophthalmopathy. Sequencing was performed on peripheral blood.

The CDR3 sequence: CASSLLGTGVTEAFF. The CDR3 bases are TGTGCCAGCAGTTTATTGGGGACAGGGGTCACTGAAGCTTTCTTT. The chain joins TRBV28 to TRBJ1-1; 10 positions match TRBD1. Germline loops: CDR1 MDHEN, CDR2 SYDVKM. J gave up 4 bases and V 1 base, and 3 bases lay outside the gene matches. The CDR3 extends over 15 amino acids.